The entry below describes one TCR beta chain. Antigen specificity is unknown. The entry originates in a study of T cell repertoires in cytomegalovirus infection. J gave up 4 bases and V 2 bases, and 2 bases lay outside the gene matches. CDR1 is MNHNS and CDR2 is SASEGT in the germline V gene. This CDR3 has 15 residues. Study conclusions and caveats: Pooled public TCR beta family frequency picked out CMV carriers with the relevant HLA. Ex vivo responses were dominated by HLA-C-restricted CMV-specific TCR beta clonotypes.

Using its own MiXCR run on the reads, TCRdb lists one record per CDR3 protein. The top ten hold around 50% of the sample, which has some 560,000 distinct CDR3 sequences, 40% seen once. This specimen was cultured PBMCs, taken from culture after CMV antigen stimulation. This clonotype was obtained from a human donor in good health (CMV status not recorded). Some clones in this sample may be carry-over from other donors' samples. This rearrangement joins TRBV6-1 to TRBJ2-2, with 9 bases fitting TRBD1. The CDR3 sequence is CASSERGQGTGELFF. In nucleotides, the CDR3 is TGTGCCAGCAGTGAAAGGGGACAGGGCACCGGGGAGCTGTTTTTT.